Listed here is a single TCR beta chain. This clonotype was recorded many times. The antigen this receptor binds is unknown. Base qualities are not at hand, and no much larger clone is one base apart. Receptor libraries were prepared by PCR. The sequencing machine was an Illumina HiSeq 2500. TCR libraries were prepared with molecular barcoding, using unique molecular identifiers to normalize TCRbeta repertoire quantification. The raw public reads went through TCRdb reprocessing: fastp at Q25, MiXCR clone calling, in-frame beta chains kept. Duplicate CDR3 protein sequences are folded into a single record with the most common DNA and genes. The sample has approximately 300,000 distinct CDR3 sequences on record, almost 8% of them singletons. 8.5% to 9.5% of the sample is in the top ten clones. In light of the paper, this sample's treatment or condition label describes: allogeneic hematopoietic cell transplantation with graft depleted of TCRalphabeta T cells and CD19 B cells. The children who served as transplant recipients had been given grafts of TCRalphabeta/CD19-depleted allogeneic hematopoietic cells.

This entry is derived from a study of T-cell reconstitution after alpha-beta-depleted transplantation in children (dated by TCRdb to the mid-2010s). Looking at the study overall: The study quantitatively tracked T-cell immune reconstitution after TCRalphabeta/CD19-depleted allogeneic hematopoietic cell transplantation in children using TCR repertoire profiling. Here is what the overall study found, with its caveats: The apparently early recovery of alphabetaT-cell counts about two months after transplant reportedly depended on only several hundred rapidly expanded clones that came from non-depleted graft cells. The frequencies of hyperexpanded clones fell over the following months, and after one year, T-cell counts and TCRbeta diversity were mostly attributed to newly produced T cells. In some patients, the high TCRbeta diversity seen at day 60 was put down to recipient T cells and intrathymic progenitors that had survived conditioning.

From the cysteine through the phenylalanine, the CDR3 covers 15 amino acids. Here the CDR3 DNA is all that survives: 45 bases in frame from base 1. CDR1 MDHEN and CDR2 SYDVKM are derived from the germline V gene. Cut back by 5 bases and 2 bases, the V and J ends lie 13 bases apart. The sequences come from peripheral blood, collected 360 days after TCRalphabeta/CD19-depleted stem cell transplant. This sequence uses TRBV28 and TRBJ2-1; tentative D gene TRBD1, with 6 bases matching. This sequence originates from a female patient under 10 years old who had a stem cell transplant for Fanconi anemia, so the T cells may come from the graft donor. The nucleotide sequence is given as TGTGCCAGCAGTCGAGGGACAACTACCTACAATGAGCAGTTCTTC. It is translated as CASSRGTTTYNEQFF.